One and the same sample provided the 8 T cell receptor beta chains below, sequenced in a study of shared clonotypes between healthy human individuals. Repertoires were generated with immunoSEQ multiplex PCR, while TCRdb's copy carries only in-frame clones and drops some. The table lists roughly 1.4 million clones, just under 99% of them singletons. The specimen was naive CD4+ T cells sorted from blood. Documented subset: CD45RA+ positively selected. These receptors were obtained from a man aged 25-40 years in good health.

This clone was seen a single time. The V gene is TRBV9, the J gene TRBJ2-3; 9 bases are shared with TRBD2. The J segment lost 3 bases and the V segment lost 2 bases, leaving 13 bases of the junction unmatched. This CDR3 is 18 amino acids long. The V gene's germline CDR1 is SGDLS and CDR2 YYNGEE. CDR3 bases: TGTGCCAGCAGCGTCCTCCCCGGAGGGCTAGCGGGAACAGATACGCAGTATTTT. It codes for CASSVLPGGLAGTDTQYF.

V usage is TRBV27 and J usage is TRBJ1-1; tentative D call: TRBD1 (5 bases). Trimming took off 4 bases at V and 0 bases at J, with 9 bases between the two ends. The CDR3 consists of 14 residues. CDR1 and CDR2 (germline): MNHEY, SMNVEV (reference sequence). This CDR3 is CASSWSGLNTEAFF. The CDR3 nucleotides read TGTGCCAGCAGTTGGTCAGGGTTGAACACTGAAGCTTTCTTT.

In its sample, this clone was seen once. The V call is TRBV9, the J call TRBJ1-2; D is unresolved. This CDR3 is built from 14 residues. Trimming took off 0 bases at V and 8 bases at J, with 14 bases between the two ends. Germline assignment: CDR1 SGDLS and CDR2 YYNGEE. CDR3 sequence: CASSVARTIGGYTF. CDR3 in DNA: TGTGCCAGCAGCGTAGCAAGGACCATAGGGGGCTACACCTTC.

The chain combines TRBV7-8 with TRBJ2-2; 8 nucleotides align to TRBD2. Trimming took 1 base from V and 7 from J; bases not matched to a gene: 5. CDR1 SGHVS and CDR2 FQNEAQ come from the germline V gene. The CDR3 is 15 amino acids. This CDR3 reads CASSLVSGIVGELFF. DNA of the CDR3: TGTGCCAGCAGCTTAGTTAGCGGGATAGTCGGGGAGCTGTTTTTT.

This chain connects TRBV5-5 to TRBJ2-3, with D maybe TRBD2 (6 bases). V was clipped by 0 bases and J by 2 bases, with 13 bases between them. Germline lookup yields CDR1 SGHKS and CDR2 YYEKEE (reference sequence). The CDR3 extends over 16 amino acids. CDR3 nucleotides: TGTGCCAGCAGCTTGGGGAGACTAGTATTCACAGATACGCAGTATTTT. This encodes CASSLGRLVFTDTQYF. The full variable domain, its missing parts supplied by reference TRBV5-5 and TRBJ2-3, is DAGVTQSPTHLIKTRGQQVTLRCSPISGHKSVSWYQQVLGQGPQFIFQYYEKEERGRGNFPDRFSARQFPNYSSELNVNALLLGDSALYLCASSLGRLVFTDTQYFGPGTRLTVL.

The rearrangement joins TRBV5-1 to TRBJ2-7, with D possibly TRBD1 on 6 matching bases. Trimming shortened V by 7 bases and J by 2 bases, and 16 bases separated the two germline ends. The CDR3 is made up of 14 amino acids. Germline-derived CDR1 and CDR2 are SGHRS and YFSETQ. The CDR3, as DNA: TGCGCCAGCTGTTTGGGGACACAGACCTACGAGCAGTACTTC. It encodes CASCLGTQTYEQYF. Based on the CDR3 plus reference TRBV5-1 and TRBJ2-7, the full variable domain is KAGVTQTPRYLIKTRGQQVTLSCSPISGHRSVSWYQQTPGQGLQFLFEYFSETQRNKGNFPGRFSGRQFSNSRSEMNVSTLELGDSALYLCASCLGTQTYEQYFGPGTRLTVT.

CDR3 nucleotides: TGCGCCAGCAGCTTGGCAGTAGCTAGCACAGATACGCAGTATTTT. Its protein is CASSLAVASTDTQYF. The genes are TRBV5-1 and TRBJ2-3; D gene unclear. Germline values: CDR1 SGHRS, CDR2 YFSETQ. The CDR3 sequence is 15 residues long. Deletions cut 0 bases from V and 0 bases from J, with 8 bases between.

In this sample, this clone turned up once. The J gene is TRBJ2-3, the V gene TRBV11-3, with TRBD1 as a possible D gene (5 bases). Trimming removed 1 base from V and 2 bases from J, with 10 bases in between. The CDR3 contains 15 residues. Germline V CDR1 and CDR2: SGHNT, YENEEA. CDR3 nucleotides: TGTGCCAGCAGCTTAGGCAGGGCTTTCACAGATACGCAGTATTTT. This sequence encodes CASSLGRAFTDTQYF.